This TCR beta chain was sequenced in a study of metastatic and nonmetastatic thyroid tumors. The wider study: Comparative analysis of repertoires was undertaken across blood and tumor or nodule tissue obtained from malignant and benign thyroid patients. General observations from the study: Patients with malignant thyroid tumors reportedly had significantly higher TCR beta diversity than those with benign nodules, in blood and tumor.

The V gene lost 3 bases and the J gene lost 8 bases, with 14 bases spanning the gap. This CDR3 contains 13 residues. Germline V gives CDR1 KGHSH, CDR2 LQKENI. Comment on this clone: What it recognizes is unknown.

Each patient came to thyroid surgery without any prior treatment (of any kind). Original processing notes: A distant-metastasis classifier for papillary thyroid cancer was built using CDR3 differences across clinicopathological groups. With MiXCR, TCRdb reprocessed the PCR reads. Here the V and J calls rest on TCRdb's processing, not on the authors' analysis. The sample yields over 45,000 clones, over 20% seen once. Sequences were obtained from blood. The rearrangement joins TRBV18 to TRBJ2-7; either TRBD1 or TRBD2 may fit D (6 bases each). The sequence was collected from a male donor with papillary thyroid cancer or a benign thyroid nodule (not recorded which). Some clones in this sample may be carry-over from other donors' samples. The CDR3 protein is CASSPGRGVQQYF. In nucleotides, the CDR3 is TGTGCCAGCTCACCTGGAAGGGGGGTCCAGCAGTACTTC.